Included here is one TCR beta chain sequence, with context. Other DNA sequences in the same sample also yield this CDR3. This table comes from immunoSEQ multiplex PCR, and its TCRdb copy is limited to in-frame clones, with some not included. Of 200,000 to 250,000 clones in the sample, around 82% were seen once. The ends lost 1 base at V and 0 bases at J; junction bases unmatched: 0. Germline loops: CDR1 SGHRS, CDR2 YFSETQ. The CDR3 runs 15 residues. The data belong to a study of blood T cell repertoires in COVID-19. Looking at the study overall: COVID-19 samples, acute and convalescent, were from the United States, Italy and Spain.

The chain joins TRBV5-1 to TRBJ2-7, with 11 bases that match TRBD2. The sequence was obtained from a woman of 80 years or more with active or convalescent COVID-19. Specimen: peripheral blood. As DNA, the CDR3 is TGCGCCAGCAGCTTGACTAGCGGGAGCTCCTACGAGCAGTACTTC. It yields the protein CASSLTSGSSYEQYF.